These 31 T cell receptor beta chains originate from one sample sequenced in a study of control samples from healthy donors and cancer patients (dated by TCRdb to the early 2020s). The library was produced with the immunoSEQ multiplex PCR assay. TCRdb took this table from immuneACCESS and kept in-frame rearrangements with V and J called. Such tables lack part of the clones; where checked against another copy, unresolved V genes explain under half of the gap, and the rest is unexplained. This sample is represented by under 200,000 clones; roughly 94% of them were singletons. The ten largest account for around 15% of the sample. The sequenced material came from PBMCs. Every receptor here comes from a man between 60 and 75 years old with colorectal cancer.

CDR3 in DNA: TGTGCCAGCAGTGCCCGGACTAGCGGGGGCAATGAGCAGTTCTTC. Translating it yields CASSARTSGGNEQFF. The gene calls are TRBV6-1 and TRBJ2-1; 13 nucleotides match TRBD2. The CDR3 runs 15 residues. The ends lost 4 bases at V and 6 bases at J; junction bases unmatched: 3. Germline V gene lookup returns CDR1 MNHNS and CDR2 SASEGT.

The chain joins TRBV3-1 (or the pseudogene TRBV3-2) to TRBJ2-4; unclear D gene. This CDR3 contains 16 residues. Germline V gene lookup returns CDR1 LGHDT and CDR2 YNNKEL (reference sequence). V was clipped by 0 bases and J by 6 bases, with 15 bases between them. CDR3 sequence: CASSQEARLLGNIQYF. CDR3 sequence (DNA): TGTGCCAGCAGCCAAGAAGCGAGACTGCTCGGAAACATTCAGTACTTC.

This chain joins TRBV6-5 and TRBJ1-3, with D maybe TRBD1 (5 bases). The CDR3 is made up of 15 amino acids. From germline, CDR1 is MNHEY and CDR2 SVGAGI. Written as DNA, the CDR3 is TGTGCTACACAGGCGATCCTTCTTCCTGGAAACACCATATATTTT. Translating it yields CATQAILLPGNTIYF.

This rearrangement joins TRBV10-3 to TRBJ1-6, with D possibly matching TRBD1 (6 bases). The V end lost 7 bases, the J end lost 7 bases, and 11 bases lay between the germline ends. Germline CDR1 ENHRY, CDR2 SYGVKD. This CDR3 is built from 13 residues. The CDR3 loop reads CAITGTLNSPLHF. The CDR3 DNA reads as TGTGCCATCACCGGGACATTGAATTCACCCCTCCACTTT.

J is TRBJ2-3 and V is TRBV9; D is unclear. There are 14 residues in the CDR3. Trimming took off 2 bases at V and 2 bases at J, with 9 bases between the two ends. Germline V gene sequence: CDR1 SGDLS, CDR2 YYNGEE. The chain's CDR3 is CASSVAGSTDTQYF. CDR3 coding DNA: TGTGCCAGCAGCGTCGCCGGGTCCACAGATACGCAGTATTTT.

The chain combines TRBV10-2 with TRBJ1-5; D is unresolved. The V gene lost 2 bases and the J gene lost 1 base, with 3 bases spanning the gap. There are 13 residues in the CDR3. Germline CDR1 is WSHSY and CDR2 is SAAADI. Written as DNA, the CDR3 is TGCGCCAGCAGTGAGGCCAGCAATCAGCCCCAGCATTTT. It is translated as CASSEASNQPQHF.

The rearrangement uses TRBV5-6 and TRBJ2-7; 9 positions agree with TRBD1. The junction had 4 bases not matched to a gene; V was cut back by 3 bases and J by 0 bases. The CDR3 loop spans 15 amino acids. Germline V gene lookup returns CDR1 SGHDT and CDR2 YYEEEE. CDR3 region: CASSWGTGSSYEQYF. Written as DNA, the CDR3 is TGTGCCAGCAGCTGGGGGACAGGGAGCTCCTACGAGCAGTACTTC.

Turning to this clone: At one end, the junction sequence differs from germline, possibly due to a read error. This chain links TRBV10-3 with TRBJ1-2; 7 nucleotides line up with TRBD1. This CDR3 spans 15 amino acids. Per germline, CDR1 ENHRY and CDR2 SYGVKD. The CDR3 DNA sequence: TGTGCCGTCAGTGAGTCGGTAGGGGGCAACTATGGCTACACCTTC. It encodes CAVSESVGGNYGYTF.

The rearrangement uses TRBV5-1 and TRBJ2-3; no clear D. CDR1 SGHRS and CDR2 YFSETQ come from the germline V gene. The CDR3 has 14 residues. V lost 5 bases to trimming and J lost 2 bases, with 12 bases between them. The CDR3 DNA reads as TGCGCCAGCAGTTCCGGAAGGAACACAGATACGCAGTATTTT. Amino acid sequence: CASSSGRNTDTQYF.

This chain connects TRBV19 to TRBJ1-2; D gene unclear. CDR1 is LNHDA and CDR2 is SQIVND in the germline V gene (reference sequence). The V end was cut by 5 bases, the J end by 8 bases, with 12 bases between. The CDR3 consists of 12 residues. The CDR3 region is CASSLTSVGYTF. DNA for the CDR3: TGTGCCAGTAGTTTGACCAGTGTCGGCTACACCTTC.

This sequence joins TRBV7-2 and TRBJ1-1, with 12 positions matching TRBD1. CDR3 length equals 14 residues. V lost 5 bases and J lost 9; bases outside the gene matches: 7. Germline V gene lookup returns CDR1 SGHTA and CDR2 FQGNSA. Here the CDR3 DNA reads TGTGCCAGCAGCCAGCGGGACAGGGGGCGACAAGCTTTCTTT. It encodes CASSQRDRGRQAFF.

V and J are TRBV6-5 and TRBJ1-3; a weak D match, TRBD1 (5 bases). The CDR3 spans 15 residues. Trimming cost V 4 bases and J 2 bases, with 12 bases left between them. Germline CDR1 is MNHEY and CDR2 is SVGAGI. CDR3 bases: TGTGCCAGCAGTTTCCTCGTAGGGGCTGGAAACACCATATATTTT. Translation: CASSFLVGAGNTIYF.

The chain combines TRBV6-1 with TRBJ1-3; tentatively, D is TRBD1 (5 bases). The CDR3 runs 15 residues. The germline CDR1 and CDR2 sequences are MNHNS and SASEGT. Trimming shortened V by 3 bases and J by 5 bases, and 14 bases separated the two germline ends. CDR3 loop: CASSEVGAARNTIYF. As DNA, the CDR3 is TGTGCCAGCAGTGAGGTCGGGGCTGCCCGAAACACCATATATTTT.

This clone was seen a single time. The chain carries TRBV5-1 and TRBJ2-3, with 7 bases identical to TRBD1. CDR3 length: 16 residues. The germline V gene encodes CDR1 SGHRS and CDR2 YFSETQ. Losses at the gene ends were 2 bases for V and 0 bases for J; bases not matched to a gene: 6. This chain's CDR3 is CASSFGRGRSTDTQYF. CDR3 nucleotides: TGCGCCAGCAGCTTTGGAAGGGGGCGAAGCACAGATACGCAGTATTTT.

The chain links TRBV27 to TRBJ1-5, with D perhaps matching TRBD1 (6 bases). In germline, CDR1 is MNHEY, CDR2 SMNVEV (reference sequence). The CDR3 length is 15 residues. V gave up 3 bases and J gave up 2 bases, with 11 bases separating them. CDR3 DNA: TGTGCCAGCAGTTTGCGGGGGCCAGGCAATCAGCCCCAGCATTTT. Translation: CASSLRGPGNQPQHF.

V usage is TRBV7-9 and J usage is TRBJ2-5; 10 nucleotides agree with TRBD1. CDR3 size: 14 residues. Germline V gene sequence: CDR1 SEHNR, CDR2 FQNEAQ (reference sequence). Trimming at V came to 5 bases and at J to 10 bases, leaving 10 bases not matched to a gene. CDR3 sequence: CASSLYSTGGDQYF. The CDR3 coding sequence is TGTGCCAGCAGCCTCTATTCGACAGGGGGCGACCAGTACTTC.

The chain couples TRBV4-3 to TRBJ2-2, with D possibly matching TRBD1 (7 bases). This CDR3 has 18 residues. Trimming took off 0 bases at V and 4 bases at J, with 18 bases between the two ends. The germline V gene encodes CDR1 LGHNA and CDR2 YSLEER. This CDR3 reads CASSQERRDSGLTGELFF. The DNA of the CDR3 is TGCGCCAGCAGCCAAGAGAGGAGGGACAGCGGGCTCACCGGGGAGCTGTTTTTT.

The V gene is TRBV29-1, the J gene TRBJ1-3; a weak D match, TRBD1 (5 bases). Between the trimmed V and J ends, which lost 6 bases and 4 bases, there was a span of 10 bases. The CDR3 has 12 residues. CDR1 is SQVTM, CDR2 ANQGSEA, per germline. Written as DNA, the CDR3 is TGCAGCGTGGGGGACGGAGGAAACACCATATATTTT. Translation: CSVGDGGNTIYF.

The gene calls are TRBV9 and TRBJ2-2; no clear D. The CDR3 runs to 11 residues. Germline values: CDR1 SGDLS, CDR2 YYNGEE. Deletions cut 4 bases from V and 6 bases from J, with 4 bases between. CDR3 loop: CASSSPGELFF. CDR3 in DNA: TGTGCCAGCAGCTCTCCCGGGGAGCTGTTTTTT. Combining the CDR3 with reference TRBV9 and TRBJ2-2 gives the whole variable domain DSGVTQTPKHLITATGQRVTLRCSPRSGDLSVYWYQQSLDQGLQFLIQYYNGEERAKGNILERFSAQQFPDLHSELNLSSLELGDSALYFCASSSPGELFFGEGSRLTVL.

The chain carries TRBV5-1 and TRBJ1-1, with D hard to call. Germline values: CDR1 SGHRS, CDR2 YFSETQ. This CDR3 region has 15 residues. V lost 5 bases to trimming and J lost 0 bases, with 14 bases between them. CDR3 sequence reads: CASSPISTVNTEAFF. As DNA, the CDR3 is TGCGCCAGCAGTCCGATATCGACGGTGAACACTGAAGCTTTCTTT.

The chain uses TRBV18 and TRBJ1-5; TRBD1 agrees at 7 bases. Germline V lookup: CDR1 KGHSH, CDR2 LQKENI. The CDR3 has 14 residues. The J segment lost 4 bases and the V segment lost 6 bases, leaving 6 bases of the junction unmatched. CDR3 DNA sequence: TGTGCCAGCTCCACCGGGACAGAAAATCAGCCCCAGCATTTT. Amino acid sequence: CASSTGTENQPQHF. The variable domain in full, with the rest retrieved from reference TRBV18 and TRBJ1-5, is NAGVMQNPRHLVRRRGQEARLRCSPMKGHSHVYWYRQLPEEGLKFMVYLQKENIIDESGMPKERFSAEFPKEGPSILRIQQVVRGDSAAYFCASSTGTENQPQHFGDGTRLSIL.

This chain joins TRBV4-3 and TRBJ1-6; maybe TRBD1 (5 bases). There are 13 residues in the CDR3. Germline CDR1 reads LGHNA; CDR2 reads YSLEER. V lost 2 bases and J 14 bases, leaving 13 bases between the germline ends. The CDR3 protein is CASSQTGGESLHF. Here the CDR3 DNA reads TGCGCCAGCAGCCAAACTGGAGGGGAGTCCCTCCACTTT.

V usage is TRBV4-1 and J usage is TRBJ2-5; 10 bases line up with TRBD2. Unmatched junction bases numbered 3, after V lost 4 bases and J lost 4 bases. This CDR3 has 14 amino acids. Germline V lookup: CDR1 MGHRA, CDR2 YSYEKL. The CDR3 region has the DNA TGCGCCAGCAGCCTTAGCGGGGGGCTAGAGACCCAGTACTTC. Translating gives CASSLSGGLETQYF.

The chain joins TRBV3-1 (or the pseudogene TRBV3-2) to TRBJ1-6, with D possibly TRBD1 on 6 matching bases. Germline CDR1 is LGHDT and CDR2 is YNNKEL (reference sequence). V was shortened by 0 bases and J by 0 bases, with 12 bases between the two germline ends. CDR3 length: 18 residues. CDR3 bases: TGTGCCAGCAGCCAAGATCTGAGGGGGTACTCCTATAATTCACCCCTCCACTTT. This codes for CASSQDLRGYSYNSPLHF.

This chain uses TRBV15 with TRBJ1-4; D ambiguous. The CDR3 sequence is 14 residues long. Germline V lookup: CDR1 LNHNV, CDR2 YYDKDF (reference sequence). Trimming removed 1 base from V and 8 bases from J, with 11 bases in between. The CDR3 sequence: CATSRGTDGEKLFF. The CDR3 nucleotides are TGTGCCACCAGCAGAGGTACGGATGGAGAAAAACTGTTTTTT.

The sample holds one count of this clone. The chain couples TRBV28 to TRBJ1-2, with D uncertain. Germline lookup yields CDR1 MDHEN and CDR2 SYDVKM. CDR3 length: 16 amino acids. V dropped 5 bases and J dropped 0 bases, with 16 bases sitting between them. CDR3 protein: CASSPPYGQPNYGYTF. The CDR3 nucleotides read TGTGCCAGCAGTCCCCCCTACGGGCAGCCTAACTATGGCTACACCTTC.

The chain links TRBV30 to TRBJ1-2; 8 bases map to TRBD1. The CDR3 covers 13 residues. The V and J ends lost 2 bases and 8 bases, in that order; junction bases with no gene match: 7. Germline-derived CDR1 and CDR2 are GTSNPN and SVGIG (reference sequence). The chain's CDR3 is CAWSSQGAEGYTF. CDR3 bases: TGTGCCTGGAGTAGTCAGGGGGCGGAGGGCTACACCTTC. Drawing the rest from reference TRBV30 and TRBJ1-2, the complete variable domain is SQTIHQWPATLVQPVGSPLSLECTVEGTSNPNLYWYRQAAGRGLQLLFYSVGIGQISSEVPQNLSASRPQDRQFILSSKKLLLSDSGFYLCAWSSQGAEGYTFGSGTRLTVV.

The V gene is TRBV5-6, the J gene TRBJ2-7, with D hard to call. Germline V gene sequence: CDR1 SGHDT, CDR2 YYEEEE. The CDR3 extends over 14 amino acids. With 1 base removed from V and 3 bases from J, the gap between germline ends came to 11 bases. CDR3 protein: CASSLSLGHYEQYF. The CDR3 DNA sequence: TGTGCCAGCAGCTTGAGTTTAGGCCACTACGAGCAGTACTTC.

The V and J genes are TRBV5-1 and TRBJ1-2; the D gene is possibly TRBD1 (5 bases). Germline V gives CDR1 SGHRS, CDR2 YFSETQ. Trimming took 0 bases from V and 4 from J, leaving 16 bases between them. The CDR3 has 16 residues. The CDR3 here is CASSLGARVSGYGYTF. As DNA, the CDR3 is TGCGCCAGCAGCTTGGGGGCCAGGGTGTCTGGCTATGGCTACACCTTC.

The genes are TRBV3-1 (or the pseudogene TRBV3-2) and TRBJ1-2, with D possibly TRBD1 on 5 matching bases. The germline CDR1 and CDR2 sequences are LGHDT and YNNKEL (reference sequence). V lost 0 bases and J lost 4, with 9 bases in between. CDR3 length equals 14 residues. The CDR3 DNA reads TGTGCCAGCAGCCAAGAGGGGCGAGGCTATGGCTACACCTTC. This gives the protein CASSQEGRGYGYTF.

In regard to this clone: Additional DNA sequences in this sample encode the identical CDR3. The genes are TRBV9 and TRBJ1-1; D not certain. The CDR3 length is 13 residues. CDR1 and CDR2 (germline): SGDLS, YYNGEE. Trimming cost V 0 bases and J 0 bases, with 3 bases left between them. The CDR3 here is CASSVAVNTEAFF. The CDR3 DNA sequence: TGTGCCAGCAGCGTAGCCGTGAACACTGAAGCTTTCTTT.